A selection of T cell receptor beta chains follows, all from one sample in a study of T-cell memory formation after mild COVID-19. MiXCR was run by TCRdb on the 5' RACE reads, yielding one entry per CDR3 protein. This table holds roughly 50,000 distinct CDR3 sequences, over 7.5% found once. Sequenced: PBMCs or a T cell subset sorted from them (not recorded which). The receptors come from a man aged 18 to 35 who had mild COVID-19 (a few samples of this study predate the infection). Cell type and time point are not known. The CDR3 runs from the conserved cysteine through the conserved F or W. D genes are given only for firm matches. Size values are once, few and many counts, or a class for expanded clones, and some rows have none.

size	D	V	J	CDR3	DNA
-	-	TRBV15	TRBJ1-3	CATSRDLIGGNTIYF	TGTGCCACCAGCAGAGATCTTATAGGTGGAAACACCATATATTTT
-	-	TRBV4-3	TRBJ2-1	CASSPEGPYNEQFF	TGCGCCAGCAGCCCCGAGGGACCCTACAATGAGCAGTTCTTC
few	-	TRBV3-1	TRBJ2-2	CASRLLAGELFF	TGTGCCAGCAGACTTCTCGCCGGGGAGCTGTTTTTT
many	TRBD2	TRBV20-1	TRBJ2-1	CSARDLGGVYNEQFF	TGCAGTGCTAGAGATTTGGGGGGGGTCTACAATGAGCAGTTCTTC
many	-	TRBV6-1	TRBJ2-5	CASSGNGHQETQYF	TGTGCCAGCTCGGGGAATGGGCATCAAGAGACCCAGTACTTC
many	TRBD1	TRBV9	TRBJ2-5	CASSPGQGFLTEAQYF	TGTGCCAGCAGCCCGGGACAGGGGTTTCTTACCGAGGCCCAGTACTTC
-	TRBD2	TRBV20-1	TRBJ2-5	CSARNPGGSNQYF	TGCAGTGCTAGAAATCCGGGGGGGAGTAACCAGTACTTC
few	-	TRBV12-5	TRBJ2-3	CASGLDLGGLDTQYF	TGTGCTAGTGGTTTGGACCTGGGGGGTTTGGACACGCAGTATTTT
-	-	TRBV4-2	TRBJ2-5	CASSQVGGGQETQYF	TGTGCCAGCAGCCAAGTTGGTGGAGGGCAAGAGACCCAGTACTTC
-	-	TRBV20-1	TRBJ2-5	CSARYSTRGETQYF	TGCAGTGCTAGGTACTCAACCCGGGGAGAGACCCAGTACTTC
few	-	TRBV7-9	TRBJ1-1	CASSPQLGDVAEAFF	TGTGCCAGCAGCCCCCAGCTTGGGGACGTGGCTGAAGCTTTCTTT
few	-	TRBV7-2	TRBJ2-5	CASSLAATQYF	TGTGCCAGCAGCTTAGCTGCGACCCAGTACTTC
-	-	TRBV6-2/TRBV6-3	TRBJ2-5	CASSYGLGYQETQYF	TGTGCCAGCAGTTACGGGTTAGGGTACCAAGAGACCCAGTACTTC
few	-	TRBV5-1	TRBJ2-5	CASSLGRGKETQYF	TGCGCCAGCAGCCTGGGACGAGGGAAAGAGACCCAGTACTTC
-	TRBD2	TRBV18	TRBJ2-1	CASSRWTSGGDNSYNEQFF	TGTGCCAGCTCACGGTGGACTAGCGGGGGCGATAACTCCTACAATGAGCAGTTCTTC
-	-	TRBV20-1	TRBJ2-3	CSALTQFLVNTQYF	TGCAGTGCACTGACACAGTTTCTTGTGAATACGCAGTATTTT
-	TRBD2	TRBV11-2	TRBJ2-3	CASSLGGGINTDKQYF	TGTGCCAGCAGCTTAGGGGGGGGTATTAACACAGATAAGCAGTATTTT
few	-	TRBV10-3	TRBJ2-4	CAIREGQQNIQYF	TGTGCCATCAGGGAAGGACAGCAAAACATTCAGTACTTC
many	-	TRBV5-1	TRBJ2-7	CASSLDGAYEQYF	TGCGCCAGCAGCTTGGACGGGGCCTACGAGCAGTACTTC
-	-	TRBV9	TRBJ2-6	CASSVTGLGANVLTF	TGTGCCAGCAGCGTCACAGGGCTGGGGGCCAACGTCCTGACTTTC
few	-	TRBV30	TRBJ1-1	CAWSAQPDTEAFF	TGTGCCTGGAGCGCGCAGCCCGACACTGAAGCTTTCTTT
many	TRBD2	TRBV10-3	TRBJ2-4	CATGLDLAGGIQYF	TGTGCCACGGGACTAGACCTCGCCGGGGGGATTCAGTACTTC
-	-	TRBV12-3/TRBV12-4	TRBJ2-7	CASSGPAEQYF	TGTGCCAGCAGTGGACCCGCCGAGCAGTACTTC
-	TRBD2	TRBV6-2/TRBV6-3	TRBJ2-3	CASRKTSEDTQYF	TGTGCCAGCAGGAAGACTAGCGAAGATACGCAGTATTTT
many	-	TRBV24-1	TRBJ2-3	CATGTTDTQYF	TGTGCCACCGGGACCACAGATACGCAGTATTTT
many	TRBD2	TRBV11-2	TRBJ2-3	CASSLVPGLAGGDTQYF	TGTGCCAGCAGCTTGGTACCGGGACTAGCGGGGGGAGATACGCAGTATTTT
many	-	TRBV5-5	TRBJ2-2	CASSLALLRTGELFF	TGTGCCAGCAGCTTGGCTCTTCTGCGCACCGGGGAGCTGTTTTTT
few	TRBD1	TRBV5-1	TRBJ2-2	CASSLGPLRQGFTGELFF	TGCGCCAGCAGCTTGGGTCCCTTGAGACAGGGTTTCACCGGGGAGCTGTTTTTT
few	-	TRBV20-1	TRBJ2-7	CSARDGYTGKDEQYF	TGCAGTGCTAGAGACGGGTATACAGGGAAAGACGAGCAGTACTTC